This paragraph covers one TCR beta chain sequence. Its antigen is not yet known. There are no base qualities to consult, and no much larger clone falls within one base. The protocol used for the library was the immunoSEQ multiplex PCR assay. TCRdb mirrors the immuneACCESS table, restricted to in-frame sequences. Some clones are absent from its copies; in checked studies, under half trace to an unresolved V gene, and the reason for the others is unknown. This sample comprises approximately 80,000 clones, 91% of them detected only once. More than 15% of the sample is in the top ten clones. This sample is drawn from a study of control samples from healthy donors and cancer patients (dated by TCRdb to between 2020 and 2021). Taken from the germline V gene, the CDR1 and CDR2 loops are MGHRA and YSYEKL. V was cut back by 0 bases and J by 10 bases, leaving a gap of 13 bases between them. From the cysteine up to the phenylalanine, the CDR3 has a length of 13 residues. The sequence is cut down to CDR3 DNA, 39 bases in frame from base 1.

This receptor was identified in a man aged 25-45 years in good health. Sequenced material: blood. This sequence uses TRBV4-1 and TRBJ2-7; confidence is insufficient to name the D gene. CDR3 loop: CASSQDGEEFQYF. In nucleotide form, the sequence is TGCGCCAGCAGCCAAGATGGCGAGGAATTTCAGTACTTC.